This entry describes one TCR beta chain. The sample originates from a study of blood T cell repertoires in COVID-19. Germline-derived CDR1 and CDR2 are SGHVS and FQNEAQ. The CDR3 is made up of 15 amino acids. Trimming shortened V by 5 bases and J by 4 bases, and 17 bases separated the two germline ends. Assay used: immunoSEQ multiplex PCR; TCRdb lists only in-frame clones, some missing. The sample consists of approximately 140,000 clones, roughly 85% of them appearing once. The clonotype was recovered from an older woman with COVID-19, enrolled during active disease. This sequence joins TRBV7-8 and TRBJ1-2, with a weak D call TRBD1 (5 bases). Sequences were obtained from peripheral blood. The DNA for the CDR3 is TGTGCCAGCAGCCACGATCCGGGACTCGGCTATGGCTACACCTTC. Protein: CASSHDPGLGYGYTF.